Listed below are T cell receptor beta chains from one sample, sequenced in a study of cytomegalovirus exposure and HLA in healthy donors. Method: immunoSEQ multiplex PCR; TCRdb's copy keeps in-frame clones and lacks some. The sample yields 150,000 to 200,000 clones, more than 80% seen once. The sample consisted of PBMCs. These receptors all stem from a woman aged 50 to 60 in good health and CMV-seronegative. Each CDR3 is given with its conserved first and last residue.

v_gene	j_gene	CDR3aa
TRBV7-9	TRBJ2-7	CASSSDRGPEQYF
TRBV2	TRBJ1-5	CASSVGQLAGNQPQHF
TRBV5-5	TRBJ2-5	CASMGGGAGVSETQYF
TRBV4-3	TRBJ1-2	CASSQIGENGYTF
TRBV9	TRBJ2-3	CASSVDERARGQYF
TRBV5-1	TRBJ1-1	CASSFRAATTGRRTEAFF
TRBV19	TRBJ1-2	CASRDRGRSYGYTF
TRBV5-1	TRBJ1-3	CASSLDDRGRNTIYF
TRBV5-1	TRBJ1-4	CASSLATGGIEKLFF
TRBV18	TRBJ1-1	CASSRALKTEAFF
TRBV6-7	TRBJ2-1	CASSYGGTGTGPTPNEQFF
TRBV5-5	TRBJ1-4	CASSLAKLTGYEKLFF
TRBV28	TRBJ2-1	CASSLFSRYNEQFF
TRBV2	TRBJ1-2	CASRRDSILLGYTF
TRBV25-1	TRBJ1-3	CASSSRTGSSGNTIYF
TRBV27	TRBJ2-7	CASRWPPRVEQYF
TRBV6-1	TRBJ2-1	CASSGTSGRAPDNEQFF
TRBV5-5	TRBJ2-1	CASSLVLASGDQYNEQFF